Shown below are 15 T cell receptor beta chains from a single sample sequenced in a study of cytomegalovirus exposure and HLA in healthy donors. With 60 Vbeta and 13 Jbeta primers, the PCR was carried out. TCRdb's table, derived via immunoSEQ multiplex PCR, lists solely in-frame clones and lacks some. Of about 190,000 clones detected, under 85% appear once; the ten largest clones hold about 1.6%. The sequenced material came from PBMCs. The origin of the receptors is a woman aged 18-30 years in good health and CMV-seronegative.

The V call is TRBV7-3, the J call TRBJ2-1, with TRBD2 identical over 14 bases. The V segment lost 1 base and the J segment 2 bases; nucleotides outside the gene matches: 10. In germline, CDR1 is SGHTA, CDR2 FQGTGA. This CDR3 spans 20 amino acids. The DNA of the CDR3 is TGTGCCAGCAGCTTAAATAAGGGGACTAGCGGGAGATTTCCCTACAATGAGCAGTTCTTC. This codes for CASSLNKGTSGRFPYNEQFF.

The chain carries TRBV27 and TRBJ1-1; TRBD1 is a possible D gene (6 bases). The CDR3 sequence is 16 residues long. Trimming stripped 6 bases from V and 0 bases from J, with 17 bases between. The germline V gene encodes CDR1 MNHEY and CDR2 SMNVEV (reference sequence). Here the CDR3 DNA reads TGTGCCAGCAGATCACCGGGACAACACATGAACACTGAAGCTTTCTTT. Translation: CASRSPGQHMNTEAFF.

The genes are TRBV14 and TRBJ2-4; 8 positions match TRBD2. V was clipped by 4 bases and J by 0 bases; unmatched bases: 5. This CDR3 is built from 16 residues. The germline CDR1 and CDR2 sequences are SGHDN and FVKESK. CDR3: CASSPSGGLAKNIQYF. Here the CDR3 DNA reads TGTGCCAGCAGCCCCAGCGGGGGCCTAGCCAAAAACATTCAGTACTTC.

The V and J genes are TRBV5-6 and TRBJ2-1; 7 positions match TRBD2. CDR1 and CDR2 (germline): SGHDT, YYEEEE. Trimming took 0 bases from V and 5 from J; bases not matched to a gene: 11. CDR3 length: 17 residues. The CDR3 here is CASSLGGAGARDNEQFF. The CDR3, as DNA: TGTGCCAGCAGCTTGGGTGGGGCGGGAGCGAGGGACAATGAGCAGTTCTTC.

The chain combines TRBV4-3 with TRBJ2-1; a possible D gene is TRBD2 (5 bases). V lost 0 bases and J lost 0, with 12 bases in between. Germline V CDR1 and CDR2: LGHNA, YSLEER. This CDR3 comprises 17 residues. The CDR3 region is CASSQDRTRNSYNEQFF. The CDR3, as DNA: TGCGCCAGCAGCCAAGATCGTACTAGAAACTCCTACAATGAGCAGTTCTTC.

This clone was detected only once. The chain uses TRBV27 and TRBJ2-7, with D unresolved. The length of the CDR3 is 13 residues. Germline lookup yields CDR1 MNHEY and CDR2 SMNVEV (reference sequence). V lost 2 bases and J 2 bases, leaving 7 bases between the germline ends. The chain's CDR3 is CASSLGPAYEQYF. CDR3 DNA sequence: TGTGCCAGCAGTTTAGGGCCCGCCTACGAGCAGTACTTC.

V gene TRBV5-1 combines with J gene TRBJ2-1; 7 nucleotides align to TRBD1. After removal of 3 bases from V and 6 bases from J, the junction contained 15 bases not matched to a gene. Germline assignment: CDR1 SGHRS and CDR2 YFSETQ. The CDR3 runs to 17 residues. The CDR3 nucleotides are TGCGCCAGCAGCTCTATCCCGGCCGGGACAGAATCCAATGAGCAGTTCTTC. It encodes CASSSIPAGTESNEQFF.

This clone was seen just once. The CDR3 here is CASRPPWIGQGAKADTQYF. The CDR3 bases are TGTGCCAGCCGGCCCCCGTGGATAGGACAGGGGGCGAAGGCAGATACGCAGTATTTT. The chain is built from TRBV28 and TRBJ2-3; 11 bases agree with TRBD1. The length of the CDR3 is 19 residues. CDR1 and CDR2 (germline): MDHEN, SYDVKM. The V and J ends lost 8 bases and 4 bases, in that order; junction bases with no gene match: 20.

This clone was detected only once. CDR3 residues: CASSTAASGSSYEQYF. The CDR3 region has the DNA TGTGCCAGTAGTACCGCCGCTAGCGGGAGTTCCTACGAGCAGTACTTC. The chain uses TRBV19 and TRBJ2-7, with 10 bases identical to TRBD2. The CDR3 is 16 residues long. With 4 bases clipped from V and 1 base from J, the junction kept 7 bases outside the gene matches. Germline-derived CDR1 and CDR2 are LNHDA and SQIVND (reference sequence).

This clone has a handful of counts. The chain couples TRBV5-1 to TRBJ1-1; D is perhaps TRBD1 (5 bases). Germline CDR1 and CDR2: SGHRS and YFSETQ. Trimming took 0 bases from V and 0 from J, leaving 6 bases between them. The CDR3 contains 14 residues. In DNA form, the CDR3 reads TGCGCCAGCAGCTTGGAGGGGTTGAACACTGAAGCTTTCTTT. Translating gives CASSLEGLNTEAFF.

J is TRBJ2-3 and V is TRBV7-9, with a weak D call TRBD1 (6 bases). Germline CDR1 and CDR2: SEHNR and FQNEAQ (reference sequence). The CDR3 runs to 15 residues. V dropped 5 bases and J dropped 5 bases, with 17 bases sitting between them. As DNA, the CDR3 is TGTGCCAGCAGCGATCTTAAGGGGGTCGAAGATACGCAGTATTTT. This sequence encodes CASSDLKGVEDTQYF.

Concerning this clone itself: The limits of the CDR3 on the DNA are not certain, so only TCRdb's listed CDR3 is given. The rearrangement joins TRBV19 to TRBJ1-2; the table's D gene call, TRBD1, was not cross checked with the DNA. Germline V lookup: CDR1 LNHDA, CDR2 SQIVND (reference sequence). From its first to its last residue, the CDR3 has 14 amino acids. The CDR3 is CASSILAPNYGYTF.

This chain connects TRBV7-8 to TRBJ1-1, with TRBD1 matching over 8 bases. Per the germline V gene, CDR1 is SGHVS and CDR2 is FQNEAQ. This CDR3 region has 16 residues. Losses at the gene ends were 1 base for V and 2 bases for J; bases not matched to a gene: 6. The CDR3 here is CASSLVQGAGNTEAFF. CDR3 bases: TGTGCCAGCAGCTTAGTGCAGGGGGCGGGAAACACTGAAGCTTTCTTT.

This chain joins TRBV4-2 and TRBJ1-1; the D gene is possibly TRBD1 (6 bases). This CDR3 has 15 residues. V was cut by 0 bases and J by 4 bases, with 12 bases left in between. From germline, CDR1 is LGHNA and CDR2 YNFKEQ. The CDR3 nucleotides read TGTGCCAGCAGCCAAGATTTTCAGGGGTCCACTGAAGCTTTCTTT. Its protein product is CASSQDFQGSTEAFF.

V gene TRBV5-6 combines with J gene TRBJ1-2; D gene ambiguous. The CDR3 consists of 13 residues. CDR1 is SGHDT, CDR2 YYEEEE, per germline. V was clipped by 0 bases and J by 2 bases, with 5 bases between them. This CDR3 reads CASSLDRNYGYTF. In DNA, the CDR3 is TGTGCCAGCAGCTTGGACAGAAACTATGGCTACACCTTC. Together with reference TRBV5-6 and TRBJ1-2, the CDR3 gives the full variable domain: DAGVTQSPTHLIKTRGQQVTLRCSPKSGHDTVSWYQQALGQGPQFIFQYYEEEERQRGNFPDRFSGHQFPNYSSELNVNALLLGDSALYLCASSLDRNYGYTFGSGTRLTVV.